Each of the 30 T cell receptor beta chains below was sequenced from the same sample in a study of radiation and T cells in renal cell carcinoma. The data were produced by immunoSEQ multiplex PCR, yet TCRdb's version contains in-frame clones alone and is incomplete. This sample has roughly 75,000 clones, with around 76% found just once. Documented time point: blood 2 weeks post-SBRT. The treatment here: 15 Gy SBRT to primary tumor, nephrectomy 4 weeks later. Source: blood, taken from a patient whose treatment included radiotherapy and nephrectomy. The source of these receptors is a man aged 60 to 75 with renal cell carcinoma.

The CDR3 sequence: CASSLAGETQYF. For the CDR3, the DNA is TGTGCCAGCAGCTTGGCGGGGGAGACCCAGTACTTC. This sequence joins TRBV7-9 and TRBJ2-5; D might be TRBD2 (6 bases). V lost 3 bases, J lost 5 bases, and 7 bases lay in between. CDR3 size: 12 residues. Germline assignment: CDR1 SEHNR and CDR2 FQNEAQ (reference sequence).

This clone was seen repeatedly, ten times or more. For the CDR3, the DNA is TGTGCCAGCAGTTTATCGGCCCCCTACGAGCAGTACTTC. It encodes CASSLSAPYEQYF. This chain connects TRBV28 to TRBJ2-7, with D uncertain. Trimming removed 1 base from V and 2 bases from J, with 6 bases in between. The germline gives CDR1 MDHEN, CDR2 SYDVKM. CDR3 size: 13 residues. Using reference TRBV28 and TRBJ2-7 for the parts outside the CDR3, the full variable domain is DVKVTQSSRYLVKRTGEKVFLECVQDMDHENMFWYRQDPGLGLRLIYFSYDVKMKEKGDIPEGYSVSREKKERFSLILESASTNQTSMYLCASSLSAPYEQYFGPGTRLTVT.

V is TRBV30 and J is TRBJ2-7; 9 nucleotides match TRBD1. Germline assignment: CDR1 GTSNPN and CDR2 SVGIG (reference sequence). This CDR3 comprises 13 residues. Trimming removed 2 bases from V and 3 bases from J; junction bases left unmatched: 2. The CDR3 nucleotides read TGTGCCTGGAGTAGGGACAGGGACTACGAGCAGTACTTC. Protein sequence: CAWSRDRDYEQYF.

The CDR3 DNA reads TGCGCCAGCAGCCAAGCGGGGGGCCACGAGCAGTACTTC. It yields the protein CASSQAGGHEQYF. J is TRBJ2-7 and V is TRBV4-1; D may be TRBD2 (7 bases). Looked up from germline, CDR1 is MGHRA and CDR2 is YSYEKL. Trimming shortened V by 1 base and J by 5 bases, and 9 bases separated the two germline ends. The CDR3 contains 13 residues.

The table lists this clone with a count of one. The CDR3 sequence is CASSQDAYPRGYNEQFF. The CDR3 DNA follows: TGCGCCAGCAGCCAAGATGCCTACCCGCGGGGGTACAATGAGCAGTTCTTC. The chain employs TRBV4-1 and TRBJ2-1; TRBD2 aligns across 7 bases. Germline V gene data show CDR1 as MGHRA and CDR2 as YSYEKL. The V gene end was trimmed by 0 bases and the J gene end by 4 bases; junction bases not matched to a gene: 9. CDR3 size: 17 residues.

The genes are TRBV6-5 and TRBJ2-5; TRBD2 is a possible D gene (6 bases). The CDR3 loop spans 13 amino acids. Germline CDR1 MNHEY, CDR2 SVGAGI. V lost 6 bases and J 2 bases, leaving 10 bases between the germline ends. The DNA of the CDR3 is TGTGCCAGCAGCCAACGGGGGCAAGAGACCCAGTACTTC. Protein sequence: CASSQRGQETQYF.

V is TRBV29-1 and J is TRBJ1-1; 7 bases map to TRBD1. Germline V gene data show CDR1 as SQVTM and CDR2 as ANQGSEA. V was pared by 7 bases and J by 5 bases, with 10 bases of the junction left unmatched. The CDR3 is made up of 13 amino acids. As DNA, the CDR3 is TGCAGCGGTATAAGGGGGCCCGGGACTGAAGCTTTCTTT. Translation: CSGIRGPGTEAFF.

This clone was detected only a few times. V gene TRBV29-1 combines with J gene TRBJ2-3; D unresolved. The CDR3 is 12 residues long. Germline V gene lookup returns CDR1 SQVTM and CDR2 ANQGSEA. Trimming shortened V by 4 bases and J by 8 bases, and 13 bases separated the two germline ends. The CDR3 reads CSVGLRSSTQYF. DNA of the CDR3: TGCAGCGTTGGGCTCAGGTCGAGTACGCAGTATTTT.

The rearrangement joins TRBV18 to TRBJ2-5; D gene ambiguous. The CDR3 has 15 residues. Germline V gene sequence: CDR1 KGHSH, CDR2 LQKENI. The V end was cut by 0 bases, the J end by 5 bases, with 13 bases between. The CDR3 reads CASSPPVRTIETQYF. The DNA of the CDR3 is TGTGCCAGCTCACCACCAGTGCGGACGATTGAGACCCAGTACTTC.

The chain joins TRBV10-1 to TRBJ2-7, with D possibly matching TRBD2 (6 bases). V was cut by 4 bases and J by 2 bases, with 12 bases left in between. The CDR3 is 14 amino acids. Germline V gene lookup returns CDR1 WNHNN and CDR2 SYGVQD (reference sequence). The CDR3: CASSVGDSTYEQYF. The DNA of the CDR3 is TGCGCCAGCAGTGTGGGGGACTCAACCTACGAGCAGTACTTC.

The chain employs TRBV7-2 and TRBJ2-3; D may be TRBD1 or TRBD2 (5 bases each). V shed 5 bases and J shed 2 bases, with 11 bases lying between them. Per the germline V gene, CDR1 is SGHTA and CDR2 is FQGNSA. The CDR3 is 14 amino acids. The DNA for the CDR3 is TGTGCCAGCAGCCGGGACCAGTCCACAGATACGCAGTATTTT. Translated: CASSRDQSTDTQYF.

The chain uses TRBV27 and TRBJ2-1; 10 bases are shared with TRBD2. Germline V gene data show CDR1 as MNHEY and CDR2 as SMNVEV (reference sequence). The J segment lost 0 bases and the V segment lost 2 bases, leaving 16 bases of the junction unmatched. The CDR3 is made up of 21 amino acids. The CDR3 nucleotides read TGTGCCAGCAGTTTACGGCCGGCTAGCGGGAGAGGTGTCAGCTCCTACAATGAGCAGTTCTTC. Amino acids: CASSLRPASGRGVSSYNEQFF.

The chain links TRBV7-2 to TRBJ2-7; no clear D gene. Per germline, CDR1 SGHTA and CDR2 FQGNSA. Trimming removed 2 bases from V and 0 bases from J, with 11 bases in between. This CDR3 region has 15 residues. Here the CDR3 DNA reads TGTGCCAGCAGCTTACGTCGGGTTGCCTCCTACGAGCAGTACTTC. As protein: CASSLRRVASYEQYF.

This sequence joins TRBV28 and TRBJ1-2; 7 bases line up with TRBD1. The CDR3 contains 11 residues. The germline gives CDR1 MDHEN, CDR2 SYDVKM. Trimming at V came to 11 bases and at J to 10 bases, leaving 10 bases not matched to a gene. The CDR3 sequence is CAGGTVQAYTF. CDR3 nucleotides: TGTGCCGGTGGGACAGTCCAGGCCTACACCTTC.

The rearrangement links TRBV14 to TRBJ2-5; D uncertain. Germline-derived CDR1 and CDR2 are SGHDN and FVKESK. The CDR3 covers 16 residues. V gave up 2 bases and J gave up 0 bases, with 13 bases separating them. The CDR3 spells CASSQLPVTYQETQYF. The CDR3 region has the DNA TGTGCCAGCAGCCAATTGCCAGTTACGTACCAAGAGACCCAGTACTTC.

The chain employs TRBV11-2 and TRBJ2-7; the match to TRBD2 covers 9 bases. The J segment lost 3 bases and the V segment lost 3 bases, leaving 6 bases of the junction unmatched. CDR1 is SGHAT, CDR2 FQNNGV, per germline. There are 15 residues in the CDR3. CDR3 sequence (DNA): TGTGCCAGCAGCTTCGACCTAGCGGGGTTCTACGAGCAGTACTTC. Translated, it gives CASSFDLAGFYEQYF.

The chain has TRBV15 and TRBJ2-1; 9 bases are a match to TRBD2. This CDR3 is built from 17 residues. With V trimmed by 0 bases and J by 6 bases, 9 bases remained unmatched. Germline V lookup: CDR1 LNHNV, CDR2 YYDKDF (reference sequence). The CDR3 region has the DNA TGTGCCACCAGCAGAGATCCCGATCTAGCGGGAATCAATGAGCAGTTCTTC. Translation: CATSRDPDLAGINEQFF.

The V and J genes are TRBV6-5 and TRBJ2-7, with 11 bases matching TRBD2. V gave up 5 bases and J gave up 6 bases; unmatched junction bases: 9. The CDR3 consists of 15 residues. Germline lookup yields CDR1 MNHEY and CDR2 SVGAGI. This CDR3 reads CASSPPGLAAREQYF. The CDR3 DNA is TGTGCCAGCAGTCCTCCGGGACTAGCGGCCCGCGAGCAGTACTTC.

The rearrangement joins TRBV25-1 to TRBJ1-1; D not certain. The V end was cut by 5 bases, the J end by 0 bases, with 13 bases between. This CDR3 spans 15 amino acids. Germline assignment: CDR1 MGHDK and CDR2 SYGVNS. The CDR3 is CASSTTRTVNTEAFF. As DNA, the CDR3 is TGTGCCAGCAGTACTACCCGGACGGTGAACACTGAAGCTTTCTTT. The complete variable domain, with remaining parts taken from reference TRBV25-1 and TRBJ1-1, reads EADIYQTPRYLVIGTGKKITLECSQTMGHDKMYWYQQDPGMELHLIHYSYGVNSTEKGDLSSESTVSRIRTEHFPLTLESARPSHTSQYLCASSTTRTVNTEAFFGQGTRLTVV.

The J gene is TRBJ2-5, the V gene TRBV5-6; 9 nucleotides align to TRBD2. Germline V gene data show CDR1 as SGHDT and CDR2 as YYEEEE. J was trimmed by 3 bases and V by 0 bases; bases with no gene match: 12. The CDR3 loop spans 18 amino acids. The CDR3 DNA is TGTGCCAGCAGCTTGGCCCTCGCGGGAGGGCCCTCGAAAGAGACCCAGTACTTC. The encoded protein is CASSLALAGGPSKETQYF.

The chain uses TRBV11-2 and TRBJ2-3; TRBD1 agrees at 9 bases. J was trimmed by 6 bases and V by 3 bases; bases with no gene match: 13. The CDR3 length is 17 residues. Germline CDR1 SGHAT, CDR2 FQNNGV. The DNA for the CDR3 is TGTGCCAGCAGCTTCCAGGGAGGACAGGGGAGTTGGGATACGCAGTATTTT. It yields the protein CASSFQGGQGSWDTQYF.

The genes are TRBV4-3 and TRBJ2-7; TRBD2 matches at 12 bases. The CDR3 spans 15 residues. V lost 1 base, J lost 4 bases, and 2 bases stayed unmatched. Looked up from germline, CDR1 is LGHNA and CDR2 is YSLEER. The DNA for the CDR3 is TGCGCCAGCAGCCAAGGGACTAGCGGGAAATACGAGCAGTACTTC. It is translated as CASSQGTSGKYEQYF.

The chain uses TRBV7-2 and TRBJ2-1; 9 nucleotides match TRBD2. V lost 4 bases and J lost 8; bases outside the gene matches: 9. The CDR3 totals 15 residues. Per the germline V gene, CDR1 is SGHTA and CDR2 is FQGNSA. Here the CDR3 DNA reads TGTGCCAGCAGCTCCCGCGAGCGGGAGGCATATGAGCAGTTCTTC. This encodes CASSSREREAYEQFF. The variable domain in full, with the rest retrieved from reference TRBV7-2 and TRBJ2-1, is GAGVSQSPSNKVTEKGKDVELRCDPISGHTALYWYRQSLGQGLEFLIYFQGNSAPDKSGLPSDRFSAERTGGSVSTLTIQRTQQEDSAVYLCASSSREREAYEQFFGPGTRLTVL.

The chain carries TRBV25-1 and TRBJ1-2; D gene ambiguous. In germline, CDR1 is MGHDK, CDR2 SYGVNS. The CDR3 totals 13 residues. V lost 5 bases to trimming and J lost 1 base, with 8 bases between them. The CDR3 DNA sequence: TGTGCCAGCAGTCTCGGTGATAACTATGGCTACACCTTC. Encoded protein: CASSLGDNYGYTF.

V is TRBV5-4 and J is TRBJ2-7, with 11 bases aligning to TRBD2. The CDR3 extends over 15 amino acids. With 4 bases clipped from V and 1 base from J, the junction kept 4 bases outside the gene matches. From germline, CDR1 is SGHNT and CDR2 YYREEE (reference sequence). The CDR3 sequence is CASSAGTSGSYEQYF. The CDR3 region has the DNA TGTGCCAGCAGCGCAGGGACTAGCGGATCCTACGAGCAGTACTTC.

V and J are TRBV11-2 and TRBJ2-7; TRBD2 agrees at 7 bases. V was pared by 5 bases and J by 1 base, with 8 bases of the junction left unmatched. Germline V gives CDR1 SGHAT, CDR2 FQNNGV. The CDR3 totals 15 residues. The chain's CDR3 is CASSPSGVRSYEQYF. The CDR3 DNA sequence: TGTGCCAGCAGCCCTAGCGGAGTTCGATCCTACGAGCAGTACTTC. Using reference TRBV11-2 and TRBJ2-7 for the parts outside the CDR3, the full variable domain is EAGVAQSPRYKIIEKRQSVAFWCNPISGHATLYWYQQILGQGPKLLIQFQNNGVVDDSQLPKDRFSAERLKGVDSTLKIQPAKLEDSAVYLCASSPSGVRSYEQYFGPGTRLTVT.

The CDR3 protein is CSVVPGQGYQETQYF. The CDR3 region has the DNA TGCAGCGTTGTCCCGGGACAGGGTTATCAAGAGACCCAGTACTTC. The chain couples TRBV29-1 to TRBJ2-5; 9 nucleotides align to TRBD1. Losses at the gene ends were 4 bases for V and 2 bases for J; bases not matched to a gene: 8. Germline CDR1 reads SQVTM; CDR2 reads ANQGSEA. The CDR3 extends over 15 amino acids.

This clone was detected a few times. One junction end disagrees with the germline gene, perhaps due to a read error. The chain recombines TRBV18 with TRBJ2-2; maybe TRBD2 (5 bases). The germline V gene encodes CDR1 KGHSH and CDR2 LQKENI. CDR3 length: 15 amino acids. In DNA form, the CDR3 reads TGTGCCAGCGCACCCTTACTAGATTCCACCGGGGAGCTGTTTTTT. Translating it yields CASAPLLDSTGELFF. Complete variable domain (other parts from reference TRBV18 and TRBJ2-2): NAGVMQNPRHLVRRRGQEARLRCSPMKGHSHVYWYRQLPEEGLKFMVYLQKENIIDESGMPKERFSAEFPKEGPSILRIQQVVRGDSAAYFCASAPLLDSTGELFFGEGSRLTVL.

The chain uses TRBV5-1 and TRBJ2-4; 7 bases agree with TRBD2. CDR1 is SGHRS, CDR2 YFSETQ, per germline. V was pared by 3 bases and J by 6 bases, with 18 bases of the junction left unmatched. This CDR3 region has 18 residues. As DNA, the CDR3 is TGCGCCAGCAGCTCTGGGCGGGGCGGGAGAGGGAATTCAAACATTCAGTACTTC. Its translation is CASSSGRGGRGNSNIQYF.

V usage is TRBV5-1 and J usage is TRBJ2-7; D ambiguous. Germline V gene data show CDR1 as SGHRS and CDR2 as YFSETQ. Trimming stripped 4 bases from V and 3 bases from J, with 5 bases between. CDR3 length: 11 amino acids. DNA of the CDR3: TGCGCCAGCAGCCCAGGCTACGAGCAGTACTTC. Protein: CASSPGYEQYF.